This note documents a single TCR beta chain sequence. This sample is drawn from a study of technical replicates of blood from several donors. This CDR3 contains 16 residues. CDR1 is GTSNPN, CDR2 SVGIG, per germline (reference sequence). J was trimmed by 3 bases and V by 3 bases; bases with no gene match: 10. Some clones are missing from TCRdb's copy, which holds only in-frame ones; the method was immunoSEQ multiplex PCR. Here the sample spans 25,000 to 40,000 clones, 90% to 95% being singletons. The source material was PBMCs. This sequence was found in a human donor in good health. Some clones in this sample may be carry-over from other donors' samples. The chain links TRBV30 to TRBJ1-4, with 7 bases aligning to TRBD1. The CDR3 spells CAWSGGQGVPNEKLFF. The CDR3 DNA reads as TGTGCCTGGAGCGGAGGCCAGGGGGTACCTAATGAAAAACTGTTTTTT.